The 26 T cell receptor beta chains presented below share a single source sample, sequenced in a study of response to subunit inactivated influenza vaccine. TCRdb reprocessed the RT-PCR reads with MiXCR, giving one entry per CDR3 protein. Counted here are hundreds of thousands of distinct CDR3 sequences, around 13% occurring once; the ten biggest clones make up over 10%. Material: PBMCs from blood, obtained 45 days after vaccination. Every receptor here comes from a man aged 45-65 years who received an inactivated influenza vaccine.

The chain is built from TRBV27 and TRBJ2-3; 9 nucleotides align to TRBD1. V trimming: 5 bases; J trimming: 3 bases; junction bases outside the gene matches: 3. This CDR3 spans 14 amino acids. The germline gives CDR1 MNHEY, CDR2 SMNVEV (reference sequence). CDR3 DNA: TGTGCCAGCAGTCAGACAGGGGGTACAGATACGCAGTATTTT. Translation gives CASSQTGGTDTQYF.

The chain employs TRBV9 and TRBJ2-2; D unclear. Deletions cut 0 bases from V and 6 bases from J, with 9 bases between. This CDR3 comprises 14 residues. CDR1 SGDLS and CDR2 YYNGEE come from the germline V gene. CDR3 DNA: TGTGCCAGCAGCGTAGCGGGCGTCCCCGGGGAGCTGTTTTTT. This gives the protein CASSVAGVPGELFF. Variable domain in full (rest from reference TRBV9 and TRBJ2-2): DSGVTQTPKHLITATGQRVTLRCSPRSGDLSVYWYQQSLDQGLQFLIQYYNGEERAKGNILERFSAQQFPDLHSELNLSSLELGDSALYFCASSVAGVPGELFFGEGSRLTVL.

This clonotype was seen a handful of times. This chain links TRBV20-1 with TRBJ2-7; D unclear. Trimming took off 6 bases at V and 2 bases at J, with 14 bases between the two ends. The CDR3 length is 13 residues. Germline V gives CDR1 DFQATT, CDR2 SNEGSKA (reference sequence). CDR3 nucleotide sequence: TGCAGTGCCGTTGACTGGTATGCCTACGAGCAGTACTTC. Protein: CSAVDWYAYEQYF.

Ten or more counts support this clonotype. V is TRBV29-1 and J is TRBJ2-2; the match to TRBD1 covers 7 bases. J was trimmed by 5 bases and V by 6 bases; bases with no gene match: 12. The CDR3 is made up of 15 amino acids. From germline, CDR1 is SQVTM and CDR2 ANQGSEA. CDR3 nucleotide sequence: TGCAGCGTCATTACAGGGGCCGAGGGTACCGGGGAGCTGTTTTTT. Its translation is CSVITGAEGTGELFF.

In its sample, this clonotype was seen many times. V and J are TRBV20-1 and TRBJ1-2; D is unresolved. Germline CDR1 and CDR2: DFQATT and SNEGSKA (reference sequence). The germline V and J ends were trimmed by 4 bases and 5 bases, with 11 bases remaining between them. The CDR3 runs 12 residues. For the CDR3, the DNA is TGCAGTGCTAAAGGTTTGGAATATGGCTACACCTTC. It is translated as CSAKGLEYGYTF.

This clonotype came up many times. The chain links TRBV12-3 or TRBV12-4 to TRBJ2-5; D possibly uses TRBD1 or TRBD2 (6 bases each). This CDR3 has 15 amino acids. The V end lost 4 bases, the J end lost 3 bases, and 15 bases lay between the germline ends. CDR3 in DNA: TGTGCCAGCAGTTCGCCTTGGGGGGCGAAAGAGACCCAGTACTTC. Amino acids: CASSSPWGAKETQYF.

In this sample, this clonotype turned up a few times. The chain is built from TRBV7-2 and TRBJ2-7; the D is unclear. The CDR3 runs to 12 residues. CDR1 and CDR2 (germline): SGHTA, FQGNSA. V lost 0 bases to trimming and J lost 7 bases, with 7 bases between them. This chain's CDR3 is CASSLAWGEQYF. The CDR3 region has the DNA TGTGCCAGCAGCTTAGCTTGGGGTGAGCAGTACTTC.

This clonotype was seen a few times. The genes are TRBV25-1 and TRBJ1-3; D is ambiguous. Per germline, CDR1 MGHDK and CDR2 SYGVNS. The V gene lost 5 bases and the J gene lost 4 bases, with 6 bases spanning the gap. The CDR3 is 12 amino acids. This chain's CDR3 is CASSWEGNTIYF. DNA for the CDR3: TGTGCCAGCAGTTGGGAGGGAAACACCATATATTTT.

This chain joins TRBV2 and TRBJ2-2; D remains ambiguous. Between the trimmed V and J ends, which lost 5 bases and 5 bases, there was a span of 15 bases. Germline V gene lookup returns CDR1 SNHLY and CDR2 FYNNEI. CDR3 length: 15 residues. For the CDR3, the DNA is TGTGCCAGCAGTCTGACCCTAGGAAGAACCGGGGAGCTGTTTTTT. It specifies CASSLTLGRTGELFF. The full variable domain, rest sourced from reference TRBV2 and TRBJ2-2, is EPEVTQTPSHQVTQMGQEVILRCVPISNHLYFYWYRQILGQKVEFLVSFYNNEISEKSEIFDDQFSVERPDGSNFTLKIRSTKLEDSAMYFCASSLTLGRTGELFFGEGSRLTVL.

There are many counts of this clonotype. This chain links TRBV20-1 with TRBJ1-6; D is ambiguous. The CDR3 is 14 residues long. Trimming shortened V by 4 bases and J by 6 bases, and 13 bases separated the two germline ends. CDR1 is DFQATT, CDR2 SNEGSKA, per germline (reference sequence). CDR3 in DNA: TGCAGTGCTACCCGGAGCGCCCTTAATTCACCCCTCCACTTT. Encoded protein: CSATRSALNSPLHF.

This clonotype was seen only a few times. The chain combines TRBV12-3 or TRBV12-4 with TRBJ2-1; 8 bases are shared with TRBD1. Trimming removed 3 bases from V and 3 bases from J; junction bases left unmatched: 4. This CDR3 has 15 residues. CDR3 nucleotide sequence: TGTGCCAGCAGTTTCGGACAGGGTTTCTACAATGAGCAGTTCTTC. Translating gives CASSFGQGFYNEQFF.

This clonotype has ten or more counts. One end of the junction varies from germline; a read error may be responsible. The V gene is TRBV5-1, the J gene TRBJ1-1, with a tentative D call TRBD1 (6 bases). Looked up from germline, CDR1 is SGHRS and CDR2 is YFSETQ. The CDR3 totals 12 residues. DNA of the CDR3: TGTGCCAGCTCACTACAGGGTACTGAAGCTTTCTTT. Its translation is CASSLQGTEAFF.

This chain links TRBV6-5 with TRBJ1-2, with unresolved D. Looked up from germline, CDR1 is MNHEY and CDR2 is SVGAGI. The CDR3 extends over 12 amino acids. The ends were cut back, 5 bases at V and 4 bases at J, with 8 bases in the middle. The CDR3 is CASSAVTYGYTF. The CDR3 coding sequence is TGTGCCAGCAGTGCCGTCACCTATGGCTACACCTTC.

The chain has TRBV5-1 and TRBJ2-3; 9 nucleotides line up with TRBD2. The CDR3 has 16 residues. The junction had 3 bases not matched to a gene; V was cut back by 0 bases and J by 1 base. Per germline, CDR1 SGHRS and CDR2 YFSETQ. The CDR3 nucleotides read TGCGCCAGCAGCTTGGGGGCTAGCGGGGGCACAGATACGCAGTATTTT. Translation gives CASSLGASGGTDTQYF.

This clonotype was recorded a few times. V usage is TRBV2 and J usage is TRBJ2-5, with D uncertain. Deletions cut 1 base from V and 6 bases from J, with 12 bases between. The V gene's germline CDR1 is SNHLY and CDR2 FYNNEI. The CDR3 consists of 14 residues. The CDR3 spells CASSEGPLRKTQYF. The CDR3 region has the DNA TGTGCCAGCAGTGAAGGGCCCCTGAGAAAGACCCAGTACTTC.

The CDR3 sequence: CASSRSGVSEAFF. CDR3 DNA: TGTGCCAGCAGCCGATCAGGGGTCTCTGAAGCTTTCTTT. V usage is TRBV6-2 or TRBV6-3 and J usage is TRBJ1-1, with D possibly TRBD1 on 6 matching bases. The CDR3 extends over 13 amino acids. The ends were cut back, 6 bases at V and 6 bases at J, with 14 bases in the middle. CDR1 is MNHEY, CDR2 SVGEGT, per germline.

Only a few counts were recorded for this clonotype. The CDR3 coding sequence is TGTGCCAGCAGCGTAGATGCAGGCCAAGAGACCCAGTACTTC. This sequence encodes CASSVDAGQETQYF. The V gene is TRBV9, the J gene TRBJ2-5, with D unclear. V shed 0 bases and J shed 1 base, with 7 bases lying between them. The V gene's germline CDR1 is SGDLS and CDR2 YYNGEE. The length of the CDR3 is 14 residues.

The chain employs TRBV20-1 and TRBJ1-2, with D possibly matching TRBD1 (6 bases). This CDR3 has 15 amino acids. The germline CDR1 and CDR2 sequences are DFQATT and SNEGSKA (reference sequence). V lost 3 bases and J 4 bases, leaving 18 bases between the germline ends. The CDR3 loop is CSASPSTGSVYGYTF. CDR3 DNA sequence: TGCAGTGCTAGCCCCTCTACAGGGTCGGTCTATGGCTACACCTTC.

The V gene is TRBV20-1, the J gene TRBJ2-3; 8 nucleotides align to TRBD2. Germline CDR1 reads DFQATT; CDR2 reads SNEGSKA (reference sequence). The CDR3 has 15 residues. The V segment lost 6 bases and the J segment 2 bases; nucleotides outside the gene matches: 10. CDR3 sequence reads: CSATRLAPTTDTQYF. The CDR3 DNA is TGCAGTGCCACCCGACTAGCGCCGACCACAGATACGCAGTATTTT.

This chain links TRBV7-8 with TRBJ2-3; tentative D call: TRBD2 (5 bases). CDR1 is SGHVS, CDR2 FQNEAQ, per germline. The CDR3 is made up of 12 amino acids. Trimming stripped 5 bases from V and 14 bases from J, with 17 bases between. As DNA, the CDR3 is TGTGCCAGCAGCCACCCCGCGGGTTCTTCGTATTTT. This sequence encodes CASSHPAGSSYF.

This clonotype appeared a few times. It may be a read error: a sequence one base away is much more abundant. The chain couples TRBV7-9 to TRBJ2-2; 8 nucleotides align to TRBD1. The CDR3 totals 14 residues. The germline gives CDR1 SEHNR, CDR2 FQNEAQ (reference sequence). The J segment lost 1 base and the V segment lost 6 bases, leaving 1 base of the junction unmatched. Written as DNA, the CDR3 is TGTGCCAGCAGGGGACAGGAGAACACCGGGGAGCTGTTTTTT. This codes for CASRGQENTGELFF.

V usage is TRBV3-1 and J usage is TRBJ1-6; D not certain. Trimming removed 0 bases from V and 0 bases from J, with 15 bases in between. Germline V gene sequence: CDR1 LGHDT, CDR2 YNNKEL (reference sequence). This CDR3 has 19 amino acids. The CDR3 region has the DNA TGTGCCAGCAGCCAAGATCTCGTCAGTTCGAGCTCCTATAATTCACCCCTCCACTTT. Its protein product is CASSQDLVSSSSYNSPLHF.

This clonotype was detected only a few times. The genes are TRBV6-5 and TRBJ1-2; D ambiguous. From germline, CDR1 is MNHEY and CDR2 SVGAGI. The CDR3 sequence is 14 residues long. The V and J ends lost 0 bases and 5 bases respectively, with 10 bases between them. This chain's CDR3 is CASSYSRTPYGYTF. The CDR3 DNA follows: TGTGCCAGCAGTTACTCCCGGACTCCGTATGGCTACACCTTC.

A few counts support this clonotype. J is TRBJ2-7 and V is TRBV7-3; 8 bases are a match to TRBD2. CDR1 SGHTA and CDR2 FQGTGA come from the germline V gene. J was trimmed by 1 base and V by 2 bases; bases with no gene match: 7. CDR3 length equals 16 residues. The CDR3 region is CASSLDLAGGSYEQYF. The CDR3 nucleotides read TGTGCCAGCAGCTTAGACTTGGCGGGAGGTTCCTACGAGCAGTACTTC.

This clonotype came up many times. The chain joins TRBV12-3 or TRBV12-4 to TRBJ2-7; D is ambiguous. V lost 6 bases to trimming and J lost 1 base, with 13 bases between them. The CDR3 runs 14 residues. The chain's CDR3 is CASSRTESSYEQYF. CDR3 coding DNA: TGTGCCAGCAGCCGGACGGAATCTTCCTACGAGCAGTACTTC.

This clonotype was seen once. The CDR3 nucleotides are TGTGCCAGCAGTTCCACCAGGGGAGGGGCCCATACGCAGTATTTT. Encoded protein: CASSSTRGGAHTQYF. The rearrangement uses TRBV28 and TRBJ2-3; tentatively, D is TRBD2 (7 bases). Germline V lookup: CDR1 MDHEN, CDR2 SYDVKM. This CDR3 has 15 amino acids. V was shortened by 4 bases and J by 7 bases, with 18 bases between the two germline ends. The entire variable domain, with the rest obtained from reference TRBV28 and TRBJ2-3, is as follows: DVKVTQSSRYLVKRTGEKVFLECVQDMDHENMFWYRQDPGLGLRLIYFSYDVKMKEKGDIPEGYSVSREKKERFSLILESASTNQTSMYLCASSSTRGGAHTQYFGPGTRLTVL.